This entry lists 2 T cell receptor beta chains sequenced from one sample in a study of PD-1 blockade in classical Hodgkin lymphoma. TCRdb's table, derived via immunoSEQ multiplex PCR, lists solely in-frame clones and lacks some. Counted here are around 30,000 clones, 91% occurring once; the ten biggest clones make up around 3.8%. The sample's time point: newly diagnosed, previously untreated cHL patient sample. Sequenced material: peripheral blood mononuclear cells (PBMCs). The receptors derive from a human donor with classical Hodgkin lymphoma.

In this sample, this clone turned up once. The V call is TRBV5-8, the J call TRBJ1-3; unclear D gene. CDR1 SGHTS and CDR2 YDEGEE come from the germline V gene. V lost 4 bases to trimming and J lost 8 bases, with 13 bases between them. The CDR3 spans 13 residues. The CDR3 here is CASSNVGGDTIYF. In nucleotides, the CDR3 is TGTGCCAGCAGCAATGTTGGCGGAGACACCATATATTTT.

As regards this clone: Other DNA sequences in this sample translate to the same CDR3. The genes are TRBV7-9 and TRBJ2-1; D unclear. Looked up from germline, CDR1 is SEHNR and CDR2 is FQNEAQ (reference sequence). The CDR3 covers 13 residues. Trimming stripped 3 bases from V and 4 bases from J, with 7 bases between. CDR3 nucleotide sequence: TGTGCCAGCAGCTTTTCCGTATACAATGAGCAGTTCTTC. This encodes CASSFSVYNEQFF.